This T cell receptor beta chain was profiled in a study of cytomegalovirus exposure and HLA in healthy donors. The CDR3 loop spans 15 amino acids. Germline V lookup: CDR1 MNHEY, CDR2 SMNVEV (reference sequence). V lost 3 bases to trimming and J lost 7 bases; unmatched junction nucleotides: 4. Vbeta (60) and Jbeta (13) primers were used in the PCR. TCRdb's copy holds only in-frame clones and misses some; the assay was immunoSEQ multiplex PCR. Among 210,000 or so clones listed, about three quarters were seen once. J is TRBJ2-1 and V is TRBV27; 12 bases are shared with TRBD2. Sequenced material: PBMCs. The sequence was collected from a man younger than 35 in good health and CMV-seronegative. The CDR3 region is CASSFGTSGQNEQFF. DNA of the CDR3: TGTGCCAGCAGTTTCGGGACTAGCGGGCAAAATGAGCAGTTCTTC.